The 21 T cell receptor beta chains reported below all come from one sample, sequenced in a study of OX40 agonist ivuxolimab in advanced cancers. Here immunoSEQ multiplex PCR was the method, and the copy in TCRdb shows in-frame clones only, minus some. The table records 35,000 to 40,000 clones, about 90% of them present only once. Sample: CD4+ or CD8+ T cells sorted from blood, taken in a trial of the OX40 agonist ivuxolimab. The origin of the receptors is an adult with an advanced solid tumor such as melanoma, head and neck, liver or kidney cancer.

The chain recombines TRBV28 with TRBJ1-6; maybe TRBD1 (5 bases). The V end lost 7 bases, the J end lost 1 base, and 20 bases lay between the germline ends. Germline assignment: CDR1 MDHEN and CDR2 SYDVKM. CDR3 length: 18 residues. The CDR3 bases are TGTGCCAGCAACGGGAATTCTAGGTCAGGGTCCTATAATTCACCCCTCCACTTT. It encodes CASNGNSRSGSYNSPLHF.

The chain is built from TRBV19 and TRBJ1-1; D perhaps matches TRBD1 (5 bases). V was pared by 5 bases and J by 7 bases, with 11 bases between. This CDR3 has 12 residues. The germline V gene encodes CDR1 LNHDA and CDR2 SQIVND (reference sequence). The CDR3 protein is CASSHGTIEAFF. Written as DNA, the CDR3 is TGTGCCAGTAGTCACGGGACTATTGAAGCTTTCTTT.

The chain joins TRBV2 to TRBJ1-5, with D unresolved. Trimming cost V 6 bases and J 0 bases, with 15 bases left between them. This CDR3 has 16 residues. Germline CDR1 SNHLY, CDR2 FYNNEI. The CDR3 reads CASRENSDYSNQPQHF. The CDR3, as DNA: TGTGCCAGCAGAGAGAACAGCGATTATAGCAATCAGCCCCAGCATTTT.

This clone was recorded once. V gene TRBV29-1 combines with J gene TRBJ2-5; no clear D. V lost 4 bases, J lost 2 bases, and 8 bases lay in between. Germline-derived CDR1 and CDR2 are SQVTM and ANQGSEA. CDR3 length equals 12 residues. DNA of the CDR3: TGCAGCGTTGTTGGTAATCAAGAGACCCAGTACTTC. It translates to CSVVGNQETQYF.

V gene TRBV6-6 combines with J gene TRBJ1-2; no reliable D call. Germline V gives CDR1 MNHNY, CDR2 SVGAGI (reference sequence). This CDR3 is built from 11 residues. V lost 6 bases and J 5 bases, leaving 7 bases between the germline ends. This CDR3 reads CASSSGYGYTF. The CDR3, as DNA: TGTGCCAGCAGCTCGGGGTATGGCTACACCTTC.

V and J are TRBV30 and TRBJ2-5; 7 bases agree with TRBD1. CDR1 GTSNPN and CDR2 SVGIG come from the germline V gene (reference sequence). The ends lost 2 bases at V and 4 bases at J; junction bases unmatched: 7. The CDR3 length is 14 residues. The CDR3 is CAWSHETGTETQYF. CDR3 sequence (DNA): TGTGCCTGGAGTCACGAGACAGGGACAGAGACCCAGTACTTC. Full variable domain (remainder filled in from reference TRBV30 and TRBJ2-5): SQTIHQWPATLVQPVGSPLSLECTVEGTSNPNLYWYRQAAGRGLQLLFYSVGIGQISSEVPQNLSASRPQDRQFILSSKKLLLSDSGFYLCAWSHETGTETQYFGPGTRLLVL.

The chain carries TRBV14 and TRBJ1-1, with 7 nucleotides matching TRBD1. Germline CDR1 and CDR2: SGHDN and FVKESK. The CDR3 runs 17 residues. J lost 1 base, V lost 0 bases, and 8 bases had no gene match. CDR3 sequence reads: CASSQDVRTGENTEAFF. The CDR3 DNA sequence: TGTGCCAGCAGCCAAGATGTTCGGACAGGAGAGAACACTGAAGCTTTCTTT. Together with reference TRBV14 and TRBJ1-1, the CDR3 gives the full variable domain: EAGVTQFPSHSVIEKGQTVTLRCDPISGHDNLYWYRRVMGKEIKFLLHFVKESKQDESGMPNNRFLAERTGGTYSTLKVQPAELEDSGVYFCASSQDVRTGENTEAFFGQGTRLTVV.

This clone was detected only once. The CDR3 here is CASSLGFSSYNEQFF. CDR3 in DNA: TGTGCCAGCAGCCTCGGGTTTAGCTCCTACAATGAGCAGTTCTTC. The V call is TRBV6-6, the J call TRBJ2-1; D gene uncertain. V was pared by 6 bases and J by 0 bases, with 12 bases between. This CDR3 is built from 15 residues. Germline CDR1 and CDR2: MNHNY and SVGAGI (reference sequence).

This sequence joins TRBV2 and TRBJ2-3, with TRBD2 matching over 11 bases. Germline lookup yields CDR1 SNHLY and CDR2 FYNNEI. V trimming: 8 bases; J trimming: 3 bases; junction bases outside the gene matches: 7. The CDR3 has 15 amino acids. The CDR3 nucleotides read TGTGCCAGCCGCCGGGCTAGCGGGAGGACAGATACGCAGTATTTT. It is translated as CASRRASGRTDTQYF.

This clone came up once. The V and J genes are TRBV27 and TRBJ2-3; D gene unclear. This CDR3 comprises 12 residues. The V and J ends lost 3 bases and 5 bases respectively, with 6 bases between them. Germline V gene sequence: CDR1 MNHEY, CDR2 SMNVEV (reference sequence). Here the CDR3 DNA reads TGTGCCAGCAGTTTCGTTGGAGATACGCAGTATTTT. This codes for CASSFVGDTQYF.

Here the CDR3 DNA reads TGTGCCAGCAGTCCCAAAATAGATGGGAATCAGCCCCAGCATTTT. The encoded protein is CASSPKIDGNQPQHF. The rearrangement uses TRBV27 and TRBJ1-5, with D unclear. The V and J ends lost 5 bases and 4 bases respectively, with 15 bases between them. The V gene's germline CDR1 is MNHEY and CDR2 SMNVEV (reference sequence). CDR3 length equals 15 residues.

The V and J genes are TRBV4-1 and TRBJ2-7; 12 bases are shared with TRBD2. The CDR3 spans 16 residues. With 4 bases clipped from V and 5 bases from J, the junction kept 9 bases outside the gene matches. CDR1 and CDR2 (germline): MGHRA, YSYEKL. The CDR3 DNA is TGCGCCAGCAGCCGACTACCGACTAGCGGGAGCCACGAGCAGTACTTC. Protein: CASSRLPTSGSHEQYF.

The gene calls are TRBV11-2 and TRBJ2-2, with 9 bases fitting TRBD2. J gave up 4 bases and V 8 bases, and 8 bases lay outside the gene matches. The CDR3 runs to 15 residues. Per germline, CDR1 SGHAT and CDR2 FQNNGV. CDR3 in DNA: TGTGCCAGCCTCCACCTAGCGGGGCCCACCGGGGAGCTGTTTTTT. It codes for CASLHLAGPTGELFF.

This chain connects TRBV4-1 to TRBJ2-7, with TRBD1 as a possible D gene (5 bases). Germline values: CDR1 MGHRA, CDR2 YSYEKL. The CDR3 loop spans 14 amino acids. Deletions cut 1 base from V and 3 bases from J, with 10 bases between. The CDR3: CASSQVEQGYEQYF. CDR3 DNA: TGCGCCAGCAGCCAAGTGGAGCAGGGCTACGAGCAGTACTTC.

The gene calls are TRBV9 and TRBJ1-5, with D uncertain. The CDR3 has 14 amino acids. Trimming pared 0 bases from V and 4 bases from J, leaving 8 bases between. Germline V gene data show CDR1 as SGDLS and CDR2 as YYNGEE. In DNA form, the CDR3 reads TGTGCCAGCAGCGTAGGTGGAGGTAATCAGCCCCAGCATTTT. It codes for CASSVGGGNQPQHF.

This chain joins TRBV28 and TRBJ2-2, with D uncertain. CDR1 MDHEN and CDR2 SYDVKM come from the germline V gene. The CDR3 runs 15 residues. The V end lost 5 bases, the J end lost 4 bases, and 14 bases lay between the germline ends. This CDR3 reads CASSLDHEGTGELFF. The CDR3 DNA reads as TGTGCCAGCAGTCTGGATCACGAAGGCACCGGGGAGCTGTTTTTT.

The V gene is TRBV4-3, the J gene TRBJ1-1; D call uncertain. The V gene lost 0 bases and the J gene lost 0 bases, with 17 bases spanning the gap. From germline, CDR1 is LGHNA and CDR2 YSLEER. This CDR3 is built from 18 residues. Here the CDR3 DNA reads TGCGCCAGCAGCCAAGATGCCCCTGGGCACCTTATGAACACTGAAGCTTTCTTT. This gives the protein CASSQDAPGHLMNTEAFF.

The chain uses TRBV27 and TRBJ1-1; possibly TRBD1 for D (6 bases). Germline V gene sequence: CDR1 MNHEY, CDR2 SMNVEV (reference sequence). Between the trimmed V and J ends, which lost 7 bases and 0 bases, there was a span of 15 bases. CDR3 length: 15 amino acids. The CDR3 spells CASKRTVLLNTEAFF. CDR3 in DNA: TGTGCCAGCAAGAGGACAGTTCTATTGAACACTGAAGCTTTCTTT.

V and J are TRBV4-3 and TRBJ2-3, with D hard to call. The CDR3 totals 15 residues. Germline assignment: CDR1 LGHNA and CDR2 YSLEER. Trimming left V 3 bases short and J 1 base short, with 11 bases between. The DNA of the CDR3 is TGCGCCAGCAGCCAGGAGAAAAGGGGCACAGATACGCAGTATTTT. Its protein is CASSQEKRGTDTQYF.

The chain recombines TRBV13 with TRBJ2-5; 8 bases are a match to TRBD1. The trim removed 5 bases at V and 5 bases at J, leaving 10 bases unmatched. Germline V gives CDR1 PRHDT, CDR2 FYEKMQ (reference sequence). The length of the CDR3 is 15 residues. The CDR3 sequence: CASSPSDRGLETQYF. The CDR3 nucleotides read TGTGCCAGCAGCCCCAGCGACAGGGGTTTGGAGACCCAGTACTTC.

This chain connects TRBV5-6 to TRBJ2-2, with no clear D. The germline V and J ends were trimmed by 3 bases and 2 bases, with 8 bases remaining between them. This CDR3 is built from 14 residues. The germline V gene has CDR1 SGHDT and CDR2 YYEEEE. The CDR3 sequence is CASSYLNNTGELFF. The CDR3 coding sequence is TGTGCCAGCAGCTACCTAAATAACACCGGGGAGCTGTTTTTT. Based on the CDR3 plus reference TRBV5-6 and TRBJ2-2, the full variable domain is DAGVTQSPTHLIKTRGQQVTLRCSPKSGHDTVSWYQQALGQGPQFIFQYYEEEERQRGNFPDRFSGHQFPNYSSELNVNALLLGDSALYLCASSYLNNTGELFFGEGSRLTVL.